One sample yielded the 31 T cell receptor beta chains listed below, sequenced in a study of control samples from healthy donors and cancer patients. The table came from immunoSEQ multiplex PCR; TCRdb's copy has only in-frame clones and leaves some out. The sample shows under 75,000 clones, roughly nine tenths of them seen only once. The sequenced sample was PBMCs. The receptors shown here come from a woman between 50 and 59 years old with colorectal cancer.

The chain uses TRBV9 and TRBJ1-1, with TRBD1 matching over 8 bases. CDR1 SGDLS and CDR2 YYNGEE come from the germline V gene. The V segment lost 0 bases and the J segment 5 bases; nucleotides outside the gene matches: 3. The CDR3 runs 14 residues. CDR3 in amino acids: CASSVVTGGTEAFF. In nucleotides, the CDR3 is TGTGCCAGCAGCGTAGTAACAGGGGGGACTGAAGCTTTCTTT.

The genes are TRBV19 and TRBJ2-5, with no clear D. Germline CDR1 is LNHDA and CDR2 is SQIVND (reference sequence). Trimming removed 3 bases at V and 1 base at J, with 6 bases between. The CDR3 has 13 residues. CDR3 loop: CASSMAFQETQYF. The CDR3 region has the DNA TGTGCCAGTAGTATGGCCTTCCAAGAGACCCAGTACTTC.

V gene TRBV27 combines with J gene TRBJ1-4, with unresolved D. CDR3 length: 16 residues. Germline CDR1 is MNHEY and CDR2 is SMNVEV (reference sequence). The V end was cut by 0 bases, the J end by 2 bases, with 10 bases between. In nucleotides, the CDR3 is TGTGCCAGCAGTTTATCGACCTCACGGACTAATGAAAAACTGTTTTTT. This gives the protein CASSLSTSRTNEKLFF.

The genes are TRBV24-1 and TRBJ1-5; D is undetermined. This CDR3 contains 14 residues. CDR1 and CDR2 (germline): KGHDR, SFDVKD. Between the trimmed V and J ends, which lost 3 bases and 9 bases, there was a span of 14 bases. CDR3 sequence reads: CATSDRASYTPQHF. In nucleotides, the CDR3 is TGTGCCACCAGTGATAGGGCCTCATATACGCCCCAGCATTTT.

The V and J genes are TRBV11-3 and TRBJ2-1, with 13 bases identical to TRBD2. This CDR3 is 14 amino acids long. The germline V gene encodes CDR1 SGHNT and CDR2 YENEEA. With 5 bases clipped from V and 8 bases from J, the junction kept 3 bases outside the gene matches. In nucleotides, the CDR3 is TGTGCCAGCAGCCCAGGACTAGCGGGAGATGAGCAGTTCTTC. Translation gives CASSPGLAGDEQFF.

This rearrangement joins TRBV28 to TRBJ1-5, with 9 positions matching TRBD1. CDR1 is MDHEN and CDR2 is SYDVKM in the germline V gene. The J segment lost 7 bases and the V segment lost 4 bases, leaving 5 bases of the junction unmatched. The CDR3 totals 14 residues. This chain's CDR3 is CASSSGTGTQPQHF. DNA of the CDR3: TGTGCCAGCAGTTCCGGGACAGGGACACAGCCCCAGCATTTT. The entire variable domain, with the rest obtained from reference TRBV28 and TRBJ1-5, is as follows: DVKVTQSSRYLVKRTGEKVFLECVQDMDHENMFWYRQDPGLGLRLIYFSYDVKMKEKGDIPEGYSVSREKKERFSLILESASTNQTSMYLCASSSGTGTQPQHFGDGTRLSIL.

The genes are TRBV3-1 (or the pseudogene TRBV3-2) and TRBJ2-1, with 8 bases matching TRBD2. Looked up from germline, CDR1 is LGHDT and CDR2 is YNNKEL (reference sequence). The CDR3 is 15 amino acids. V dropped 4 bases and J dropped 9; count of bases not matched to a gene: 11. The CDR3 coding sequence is TGTGCCAGCAGCCCAATAAGCGGGAGAACGGGTGAGCAGTTCTTC. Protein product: CASSPISGRTGEQFF.

CDR3 sequence: CASSRLLAGGETQYF. The CDR3 DNA reads TGTGCCAGCAGCCGGCTTCTGGCGGGAGGAGAGACCCAGTACTTC. The gene calls are TRBV28 and TRBJ2-5; 8 positions match TRBD2. Germline CDR1 and CDR2: MDHEN and SYDVKM. The CDR3 runs to 15 residues. Trimming at V came to 6 bases and at J to 4 bases, leaving 10 bases not matched to a gene.

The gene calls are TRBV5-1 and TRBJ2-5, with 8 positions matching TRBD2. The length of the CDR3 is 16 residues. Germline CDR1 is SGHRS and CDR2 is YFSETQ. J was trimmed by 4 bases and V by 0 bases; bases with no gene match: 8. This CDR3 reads CASSLAQRGQVETQYF. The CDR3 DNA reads TGCGCCAGCAGCTTGGCCCAGCGGGGGCAGGTAGAGACCCAGTACTTC.

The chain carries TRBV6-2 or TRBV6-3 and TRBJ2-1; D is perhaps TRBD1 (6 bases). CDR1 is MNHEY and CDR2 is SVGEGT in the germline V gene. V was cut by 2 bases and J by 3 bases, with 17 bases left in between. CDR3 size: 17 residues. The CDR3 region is CASSYDPRGDNYNEQFF. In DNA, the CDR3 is TGTGCCAGCAGTTACGACCCGCGAGGGGACAACTACAATGAGCAGTTCTTC.

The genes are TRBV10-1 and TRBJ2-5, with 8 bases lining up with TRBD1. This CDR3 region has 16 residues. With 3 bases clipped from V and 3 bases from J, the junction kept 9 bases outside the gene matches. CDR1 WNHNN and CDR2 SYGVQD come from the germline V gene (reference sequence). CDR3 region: CASSDSLGQDKETQYF. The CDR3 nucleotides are TGCGCCAGCAGTGACAGTTTGGGACAGGATAAAGAGACCCAGTACTTC.

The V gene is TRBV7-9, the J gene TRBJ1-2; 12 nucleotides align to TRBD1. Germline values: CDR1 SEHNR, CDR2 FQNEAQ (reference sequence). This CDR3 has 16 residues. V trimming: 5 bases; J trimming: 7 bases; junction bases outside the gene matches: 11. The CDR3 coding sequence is TGTGCCAGCAGCCCCGGAGGGGGACAGGGGGCGCCTGGCTACACCTTC. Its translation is CASSPGGGQGAPGYTF.

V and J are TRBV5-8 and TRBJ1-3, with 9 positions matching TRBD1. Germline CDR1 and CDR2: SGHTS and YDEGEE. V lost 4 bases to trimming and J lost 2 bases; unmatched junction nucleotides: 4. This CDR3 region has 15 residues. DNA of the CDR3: TGTGCCAGCAGCGACCGGGACAGGGCTGGAAACACCATATATTTT. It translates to CASSDRDRAGNTIYF.

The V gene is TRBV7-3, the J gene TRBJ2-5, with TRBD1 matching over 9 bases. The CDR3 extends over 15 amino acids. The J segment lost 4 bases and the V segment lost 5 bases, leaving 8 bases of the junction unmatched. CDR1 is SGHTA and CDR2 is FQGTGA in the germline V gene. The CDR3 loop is CASSTTGGFRETQYF. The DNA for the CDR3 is TGTGCCAGCAGCACTACAGGGGGCTTTAGAGAGACCCAGTACTTC.

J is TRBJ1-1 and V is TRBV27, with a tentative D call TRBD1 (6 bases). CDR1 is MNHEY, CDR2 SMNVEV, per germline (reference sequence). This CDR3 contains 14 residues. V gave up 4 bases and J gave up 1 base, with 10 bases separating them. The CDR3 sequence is CASSSWGANTEAFF. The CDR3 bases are TGTGCCAGCAGTTCATGGGGGGCGAACACTGAAGCTTTCTTT.

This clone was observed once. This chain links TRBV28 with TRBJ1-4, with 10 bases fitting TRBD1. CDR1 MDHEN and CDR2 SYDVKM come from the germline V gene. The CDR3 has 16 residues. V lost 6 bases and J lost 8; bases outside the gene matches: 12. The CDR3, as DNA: TGTGCCAGCAGCCCGCCTGGGGACAGGGGTAGAGAAAAACTGTTTTTT. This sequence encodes CASSPPGDRGREKLFF.

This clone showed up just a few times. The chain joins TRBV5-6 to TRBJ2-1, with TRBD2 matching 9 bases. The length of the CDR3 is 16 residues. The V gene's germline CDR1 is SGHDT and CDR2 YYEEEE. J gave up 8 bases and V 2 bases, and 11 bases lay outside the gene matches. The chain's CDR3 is CASSLYGLSGGYEQFF. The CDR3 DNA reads TGTGCCAGCAGCTTATATGGACTAAGCGGGGGGTATGAGCAGTTCTTC. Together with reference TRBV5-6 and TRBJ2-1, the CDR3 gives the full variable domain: DAGVTQSPTHLIKTRGQQVTLRCSPKSGHDTVSWYQQALGQGPQFIFQYYEEEERQRGNFPDRFSGHQFPNYSSELNVNALLLGDSALYLCASSLYGLSGGYEQFFGPGTRLTVL.

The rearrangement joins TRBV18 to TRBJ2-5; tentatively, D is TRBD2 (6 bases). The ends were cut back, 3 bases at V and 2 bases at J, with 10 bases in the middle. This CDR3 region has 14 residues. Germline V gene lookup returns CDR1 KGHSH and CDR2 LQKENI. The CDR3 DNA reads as TGTGCCAGCTCACCTTACGGGGGACAAGAGACCCAGTACTTC. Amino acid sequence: CASSPYGGQETQYF. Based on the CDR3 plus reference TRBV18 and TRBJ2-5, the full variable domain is NAGVMQNPRHLVRRRGQEARLRCSPMKGHSHVYWYRQLPEEGLKFMVYLQKENIIDESGMPKERFSAEFPKEGPSILRIQQVVRGDSAAYFCASSPYGGQETQYFGPGTRLLVL.

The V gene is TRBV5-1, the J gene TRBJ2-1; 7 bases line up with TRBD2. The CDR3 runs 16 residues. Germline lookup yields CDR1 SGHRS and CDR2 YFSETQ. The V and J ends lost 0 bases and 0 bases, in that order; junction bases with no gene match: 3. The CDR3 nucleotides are TGCGCCAGCAGCTTGGGGACGGGGGGCTCCTACAATGAGCAGTTCTTC. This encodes CASSLGTGGSYNEQFF.

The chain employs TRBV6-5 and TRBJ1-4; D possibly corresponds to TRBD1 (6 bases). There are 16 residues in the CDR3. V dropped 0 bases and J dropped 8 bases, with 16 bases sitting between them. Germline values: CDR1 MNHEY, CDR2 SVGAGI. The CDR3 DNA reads TGTGCCAGCAGTTACTCTAGGGACAACTTTGGAGAAAAACTGTTTTTT. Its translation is CASSYSRDNFGEKLFF.

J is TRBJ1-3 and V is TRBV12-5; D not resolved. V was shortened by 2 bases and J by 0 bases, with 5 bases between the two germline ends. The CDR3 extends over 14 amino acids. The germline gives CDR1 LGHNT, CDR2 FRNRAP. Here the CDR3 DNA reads TGTGCTAGTGGTTTGAGGAGCTCTGGAAACACCATATATTTT. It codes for CASGLRSSGNTIYF.

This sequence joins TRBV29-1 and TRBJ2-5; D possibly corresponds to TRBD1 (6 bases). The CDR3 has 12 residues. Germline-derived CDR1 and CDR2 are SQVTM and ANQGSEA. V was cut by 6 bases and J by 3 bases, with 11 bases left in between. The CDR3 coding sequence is TGCAGCGTCAGCAGGACAGAAGAGACCCAGTACTTC. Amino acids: CSVSRTEETQYF.

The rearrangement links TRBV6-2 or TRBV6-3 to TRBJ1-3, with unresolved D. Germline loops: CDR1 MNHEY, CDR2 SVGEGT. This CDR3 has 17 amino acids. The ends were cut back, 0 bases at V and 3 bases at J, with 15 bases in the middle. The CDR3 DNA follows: TGTGCCAGCAGTTACTCGATCGAGGGCGGGTTTGGAAACACCATATATTTT. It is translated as CASSYSIEGGFGNTIYF.

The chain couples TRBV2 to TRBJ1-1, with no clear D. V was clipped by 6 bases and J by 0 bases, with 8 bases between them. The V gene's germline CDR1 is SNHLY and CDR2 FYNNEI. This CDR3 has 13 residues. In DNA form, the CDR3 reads TGTGCCAGCAGCAACACAGTGAACACTGAAGCTTTCTTT. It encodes CASSNTVNTEAFF.

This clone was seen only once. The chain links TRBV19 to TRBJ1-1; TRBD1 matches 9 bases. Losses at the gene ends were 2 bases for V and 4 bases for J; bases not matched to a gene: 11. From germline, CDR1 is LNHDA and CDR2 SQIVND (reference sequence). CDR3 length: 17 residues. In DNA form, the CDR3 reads TGTGCCAGTAGTATATTGGGGGGGACAGGGTTGGTCACTGAAGCTTTCTTT. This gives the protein CASSILGGTGLVTEAFF.

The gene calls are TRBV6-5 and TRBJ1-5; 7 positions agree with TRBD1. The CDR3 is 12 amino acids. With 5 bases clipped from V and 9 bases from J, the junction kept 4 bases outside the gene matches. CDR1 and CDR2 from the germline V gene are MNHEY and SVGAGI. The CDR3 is CASSTRQGPQHF. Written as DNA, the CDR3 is TGTGCCAGCAGTACCAGACAGGGGCCCCAGCATTTT.

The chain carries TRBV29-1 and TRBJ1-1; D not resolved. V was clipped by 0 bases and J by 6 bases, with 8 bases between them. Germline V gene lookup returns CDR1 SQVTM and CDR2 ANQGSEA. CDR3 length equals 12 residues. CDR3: CSVEEGGSEAFF. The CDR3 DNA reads TGCAGCGTTGAAGAGGGAGGGTCTGAAGCTTTCTTT.

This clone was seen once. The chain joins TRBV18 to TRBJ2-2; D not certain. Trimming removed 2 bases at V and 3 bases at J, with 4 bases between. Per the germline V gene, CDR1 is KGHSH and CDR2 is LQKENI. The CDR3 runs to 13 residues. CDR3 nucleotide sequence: TGTGCCAGCTCACCAACGGACACCGGGGAGCTGTTTTTT. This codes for CASSPTDTGELFF.

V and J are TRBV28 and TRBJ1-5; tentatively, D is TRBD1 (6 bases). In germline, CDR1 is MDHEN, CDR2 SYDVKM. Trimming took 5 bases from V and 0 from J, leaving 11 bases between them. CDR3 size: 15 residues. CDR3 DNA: TGTGCCAGCAGTGAGGACAGTTATAGCAATCAGCCCCAGCATTTT. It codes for CASSEDSYSNQPQHF.

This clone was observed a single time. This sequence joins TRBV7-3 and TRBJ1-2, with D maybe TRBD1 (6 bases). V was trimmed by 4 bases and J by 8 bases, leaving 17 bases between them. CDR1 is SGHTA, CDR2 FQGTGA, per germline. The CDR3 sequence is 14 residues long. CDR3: CASSSGPEGEGYTF. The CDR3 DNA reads TGTGCCAGCAGCTCGGGACCGGAGGGGGAAGGCTACACCTTC.

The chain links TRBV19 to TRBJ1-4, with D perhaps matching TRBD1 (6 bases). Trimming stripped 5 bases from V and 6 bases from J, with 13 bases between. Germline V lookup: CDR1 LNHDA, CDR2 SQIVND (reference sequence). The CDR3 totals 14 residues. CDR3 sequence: CASSLQGEDEKLFF. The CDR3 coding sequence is TGTGCCAGTAGTTTACAGGGTGAGGATGAAAAACTGTTTTTT.